These 19 T cell receptor beta chains came from one sample sequenced in a study of blood T cell repertoires in COVID-19. TCRdb keeps only in-frame clones here, not all; method: immunoSEQ multiplex PCR. Of about 140,000 clones listed, 80% to 85% are singletons. Sequenced input: peripheral blood. The receptors stem from a woman aged 60-70 years with acute or convalescent COVID-19.

The count of this clone is one. As DNA, the CDR3 is TGTGCCAGCAGCTTGTTCCCTGCGACTAATGAAAAACTGTTTTTT. This encodes CASSLFPATNEKLFF. The rearrangement uses TRBV5-5 and TRBJ1-4; D not resolved. The CDR3 consists of 15 residues. Trimming stripped 1 base from V and 2 bases from J, with 9 bases between. Germline assignment: CDR1 SGHKS and CDR2 YYEKEE (reference sequence).

J is TRBJ2-2 and V is TRBV7-9; 8 bases are a match to TRBD1. The CDR3 sequence is 16 residues long. The germline gives CDR1 SEHNR, CDR2 FQNEAQ (reference sequence). V was pared by 2 bases and J by 4 bases, with 6 bases of the junction left unmatched. The CDR3 sequence is CASSLTRQGITGELFF. The CDR3 region has the DNA TGTGCCAGCAGCTTAACGCGACAGGGGATCACCGGGGAGCTGTTTTTT.

V gene TRBV28 combines with J gene TRBJ2-1; 11 positions agree with TRBD2. The V gene's germline CDR1 is MDHEN and CDR2 SYDVKM. CDR3 length: 15 amino acids. The V and J ends lost 5 bases and 5 bases, in that order; junction bases with no gene match: 5. CDR3 bases: TGTGCCAGCAGTGGACTAGCGGGTATCAACAATGAGCAGTTCTTC. Amino acid sequence: CASSGLAGINNEQFF.

The chain is built from TRBV7-8 and TRBJ1-4, with D perhaps matching TRBD1 (5 bases). CDR3 length: 15 residues. V lost 10 bases, J lost 0 bases, and 15 bases lay in between. Germline V gene sequence: CDR1 SGHVS, CDR2 FQNEAQ. The CDR3: CATKPRGATNEKLFF. Written as DNA, the CDR3 is TGTGCCACCAAGCCACGGGGGGCAACTAATGAAAAACTGTTTTTT. The full variable domain, rest sourced from reference TRBV7-8 and TRBJ1-4, is GAGVSQSPRYKVAKRGQDVALRCDPISGHVSLFWYQQALGQGPEFLTYFQNEAQLDKSGLPSDRFFAERPEGSVSTLKIQRTQQEDSAVYLCATKPRGATNEKLFFGSGTQLSVL.

The chain links TRBV20-1 to TRBJ1-2; the D is unclear. CDR1 and CDR2 (germline): DFQATT, SNEGSKA (reference sequence). The CDR3 loop spans 11 amino acids. CDR3 in DNA: TGCAGCGCAACTCCTAACTATGGCTACACCTTC. Translating gives CSATPNYGYTF.

V usage is TRBV27 and J usage is TRBJ2-7, with TRBD1 matching over 11 bases. V shed 0 bases and J 6 bases; nucleotides not matched to a gene: 7. Germline loops: CDR1 MNHEY, CDR2 SMNVEV (reference sequence). The CDR3 spans 16 residues. CDR3 in DNA: TGTGCCAGCAGTTTATCGGGAGGGACAGGGGGAGGCGAGCAGTACTTC. Translated: CASSLSGGTGGGEQYF.

In its sample, this clone was seen once. CDR3 region: CASSEAGGTEAFF. The CDR3, as DNA: TGCGCCAGCAGCGAGGCGGGGGGAACTGAAGCTTTCTTT. The chain has TRBV4-1 and TRBJ1-1, with a possible D match to TRBD1 (5 bases). Trimming took 5 bases from V and 5 from J, leaving 12 bases between them. This CDR3 comprises 13 residues. Per the germline V gene, CDR1 is MGHRA and CDR2 is YSYEKL.

The rearrangement joins TRBV5-1 to TRBJ1-1; a possible D gene is TRBD1 (5 bases). The germline CDR1 and CDR2 sequences are SGHRS and YFSETQ. This CDR3 region has 13 residues. V was trimmed by 2 bases and J by 6 bases, leaving 11 bases between them. CDR3 in amino acids: CASSLGSGPEAFF. The CDR3 DNA is TGCGCCAGCAGCTTAGGGTCAGGGCCTGAAGCTTTCTTT. The whole variable domain, filled in from reference TRBV5-1 and TRBJ1-1, reads KAGVTQTPRYLIKTRGQQVTLSCSPISGHRSVSWYQQTPGQGLQFLFEYFSETQRNKGNFPGRFSGRQFSNSRSEMNVSTLELGDSALYLCASSLGSGPEAFFGQGTRLTVV.

The V call is TRBV9, the J call TRBJ2-2, with D unresolved. Trimming removed 3 bases from V and 0 bases from J, with 12 bases in between. CDR3 size: 16 residues. Germline-derived CDR1 and CDR2 are SGDLS and YYNGEE. CDR3 sequence: CASSAPRGANTGELFF. CDR3 DNA: TGTGCCAGCAGCGCTCCCCGAGGTGCGAACACCGGGGAGCTGTTTTTT.

This chain links TRBV29-1 with TRBJ1-2; the D gene is possibly TRBD1 (6 bases). Germline CDR1 is SQVTM and CDR2 is ANQGSEA. V lost 6 bases and J 1 base, leaving 9 bases between the germline ends. The CDR3 is 12 amino acids. CDR3 sequence (DNA): TGCAGCGTGCAGGGGTTTAACTATGGCTACACCTTC. Protein product: CSVQGFNYGYTF. Complete variable domain (other parts from reference TRBV29-1 and TRBJ1-2): SAVISQKPSRDICQRGTSLTIQCQVDSQVTMMFWYRQQPGQSLTLIATANQGSEATYESGFVIDKFPISRPNLTFSTLTVSNMSPEDSSIYLCSVQGFNYGYTFGSGTRLTVV.

CDR3 residues: CSVDGQGHEQFF. The CDR3 nucleotides read TGCAGCGTTGACGGGCAGGGGCATGAGCAGTTCTTC. The gene calls are TRBV29-1 and TRBJ2-1; weak D call: TRBD1 (6 bases). Trimming removed 3 bases at V and 8 bases at J, with 11 bases between. The CDR3 loop spans 12 amino acids. Germline lookup yields CDR1 SQVTM and CDR2 ANQGSEA.

The chain is built from TRBV27 and TRBJ2-7, with 11 bases identical to TRBD2. The V segment lost 4 bases and the J segment 2 bases; nucleotides outside the gene matches: 7. The germline V gene has CDR1 MNHEY and CDR2 SMNVEV (reference sequence). CDR3 length: 16 residues. CDR3 nucleotides: TGTGCCAGCAGTTCGATAGGACTAGCGGGCCCCTACGAGCAGTACTTC. Residues: CASSSIGLAGPYEQYF.

The chain is built from TRBV28 and TRBJ2-5, with 8 bases fitting TRBD1. Losses at the gene ends were 6 bases for V and 5 bases for J; bases not matched to a gene: 11. The CDR3 consists of 15 residues. Looked up from germline, CDR1 is MDHEN and CDR2 is SYDVKM. In nucleotides, the CDR3 is TGTGCCAGCAGGTCCCCAGGGGGCAGTTCGGAGACCCAGTACTTC. Protein: CASRSPGGSSETQYF.

The chain carries TRBV18 and TRBJ1-3; TRBD1 might be the D (6 bases). Germline V gives CDR1 KGHSH, CDR2 LQKENI. The germline V and J ends were trimmed by 4 bases and 0 bases, with 7 bases remaining between them. The CDR3 runs 14 residues. CDR3 in amino acids: CASSRDNSGNTIYF. CDR3 DNA: TGTGCCAGCTCACGGGACAACTCTGGAAACACCATATATTTT.

V usage is TRBV6-2 or TRBV6-3 and J usage is TRBJ2-1; 8 nucleotides align to TRBD2. The CDR3 loop spans 16 amino acids. Trimming took 6 bases from V and 5 from J; bases not matched to a gene: 12. CDR1 and CDR2 from the germline V gene are MNHEY and SVGEGT. CDR3 sequence reads: CASSLLPSGSNNEQFF. The CDR3 DNA reads as TGTGCCAGCAGCCTCCTCCCTAGCGGGTCCAACAATGAGCAGTTCTTC.

The chain links TRBV2 to TRBJ2-2; D might be TRBD2 (5 bases). CDR3 length equals 15 residues. V was trimmed by 6 bases and J by 0 bases, leaving 11 bases between them. Germline CDR1 is SNHLY and CDR2 is FYNNEI. Written as DNA, the CDR3 is TGTGCCAGCAGGAGGGAAAGGGCGAACACCGGGGAGCTGTTTTTT. Protein: CASRRERANTGELFF.

The V gene is TRBV5-1, the J gene TRBJ2-1, with 12 bases aligning to TRBD1. Trimming took 0 bases from V and 7 from J; bases not matched to a gene: 8. Germline lookup yields CDR1 SGHRS and CDR2 YFSETQ. This CDR3 region has 17 residues. The chain's CDR3 is CASSLATPGQGANEQFF. DNA for the CDR3: TGCGCCAGCAGCTTGGCCACTCCGGGACAGGGGGCAAATGAGCAGTTCTTC.

The V gene is TRBV24-1, the J gene TRBJ2-7, with 12 bases lining up with TRBD2. Trimming took 4 bases from V and 2 from J; bases not matched to a gene: 11. The CDR3 has 18 residues. CDR1 and CDR2 (germline): KGHDR, SFDVKD. DNA for the CDR3: TGTGCCACCAGTGACACCGGGACTAGCGGGCTAGGGACCTACGAGCAGTACTTC. This codes for CATSDTGTSGLGTYEQYF.

This clone was detected only once. The genes are TRBV30 and TRBJ2-7, with 8 bases fitting TRBD1. This CDR3 region has 14 residues. Trimming removed 1 base from V and 2 bases from J; junction bases left unmatched: 4. Germline V gene lookup returns CDR1 GTSNPN and CDR2 SVGIG (reference sequence). The CDR3 nucleotides read TGTGCCTGGAGTGGAGGGACAGGAACCTACGAGCAGTACTTC. Residues: CAWSGGTGTYEQYF.